This entry features one TCR beta chain sequence. Germline V CDR1 and CDR2: SGHVS, FNYEAQ. The CDR3 consists of 16 residues. V was shortened by 2 bases and J by 1 base, with 13 bases between the two germline ends. This specimen comes from a study of blood T cell repertoires in COVID-19. Study in general: Samples came from the United States, Italy and Spain, spanning acute and convalescent COVID-19. T cells, B-cell-depleted T cells, or PBMCs provided the cDNA or gDNA that served as material.

As handled by the study authors: Reference gene primer amplification gave nucleated cell count estimates. Method: immunoSEQ multiplex PCR; TCRdb's copy keeps in-frame clones and lacks some. V, J and clone size are those of that table, while D and trimming were read from the DNA. The data hold over 90,000 clones, with less than 90% observed a single time. The sequence derives from a human donor in a cohort sampled during active COVID-19. Specimen: peripheral blood. The chain has TRBV7-6 and TRBJ2-3; D remains unclear. The CDR3, as DNA: TGTGCCAGCAGCTTAATTACTGCGCTGGGCACAGATACGCAGTATTTT. Translation: CASSLITALGTDTQYF.